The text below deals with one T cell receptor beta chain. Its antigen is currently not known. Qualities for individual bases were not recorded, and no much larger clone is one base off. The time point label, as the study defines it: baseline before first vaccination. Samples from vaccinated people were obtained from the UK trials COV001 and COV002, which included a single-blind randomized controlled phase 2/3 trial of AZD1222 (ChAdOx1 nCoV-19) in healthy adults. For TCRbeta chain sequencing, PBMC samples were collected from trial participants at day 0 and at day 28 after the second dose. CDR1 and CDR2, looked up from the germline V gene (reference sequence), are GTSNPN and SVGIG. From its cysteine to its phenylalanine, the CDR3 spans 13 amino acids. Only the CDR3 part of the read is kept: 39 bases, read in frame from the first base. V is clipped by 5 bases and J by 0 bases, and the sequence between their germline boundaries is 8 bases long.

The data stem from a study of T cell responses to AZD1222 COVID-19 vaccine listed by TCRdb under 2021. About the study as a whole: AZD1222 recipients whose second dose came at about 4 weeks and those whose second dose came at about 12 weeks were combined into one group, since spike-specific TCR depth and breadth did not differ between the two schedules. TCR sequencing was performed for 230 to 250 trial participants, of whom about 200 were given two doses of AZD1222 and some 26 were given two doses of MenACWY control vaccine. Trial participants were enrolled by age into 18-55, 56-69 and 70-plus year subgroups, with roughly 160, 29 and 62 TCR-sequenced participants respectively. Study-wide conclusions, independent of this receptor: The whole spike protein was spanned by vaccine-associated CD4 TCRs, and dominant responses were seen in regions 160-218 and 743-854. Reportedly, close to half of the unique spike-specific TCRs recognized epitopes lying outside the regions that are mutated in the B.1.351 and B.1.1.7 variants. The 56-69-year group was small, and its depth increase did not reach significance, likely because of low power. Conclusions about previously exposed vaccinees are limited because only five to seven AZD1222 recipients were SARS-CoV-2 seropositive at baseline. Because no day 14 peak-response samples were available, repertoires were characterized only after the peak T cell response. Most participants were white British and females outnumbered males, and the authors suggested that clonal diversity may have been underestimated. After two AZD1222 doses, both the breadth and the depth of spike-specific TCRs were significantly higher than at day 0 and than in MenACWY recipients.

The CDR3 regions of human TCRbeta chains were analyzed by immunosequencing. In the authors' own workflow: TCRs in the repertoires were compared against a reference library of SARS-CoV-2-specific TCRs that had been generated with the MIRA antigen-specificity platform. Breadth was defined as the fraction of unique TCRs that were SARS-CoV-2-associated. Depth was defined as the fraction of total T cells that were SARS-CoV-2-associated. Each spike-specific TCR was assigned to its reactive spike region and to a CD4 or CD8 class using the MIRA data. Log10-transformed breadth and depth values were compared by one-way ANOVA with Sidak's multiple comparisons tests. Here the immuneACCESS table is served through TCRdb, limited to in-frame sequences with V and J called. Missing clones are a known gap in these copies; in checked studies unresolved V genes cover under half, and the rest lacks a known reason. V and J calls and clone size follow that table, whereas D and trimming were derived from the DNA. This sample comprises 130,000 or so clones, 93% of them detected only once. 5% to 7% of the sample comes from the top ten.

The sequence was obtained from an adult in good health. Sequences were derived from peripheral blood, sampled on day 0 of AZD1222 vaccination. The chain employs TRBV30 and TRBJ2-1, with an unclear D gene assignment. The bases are TGTGCCTGGTCGGCGAGCTCCTACAATGAGCAGTTCTTC. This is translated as CAWSASSYNEQFF.